This is a list of T cell receptor beta chains from one sample in a study of shared clonotypes between healthy human individuals. Produced via immunoSEQ multiplex PCR; TCRdb's table is partial and in-frame only. The sample lists 110,000 or so clones, around 73% occurring once. The sample taken for sequencing was memory CD8+ T cells sorted from blood. The receptors here all came from a woman aged 30 to 39 in good health. The CDR3 runs from the conserved cysteine through the conserved F or W. The D gene is left open where the match is weak. The size entry is marked missing in some rows and otherwise reads once, few, many or a size class.

j_gene,abundance,d_gene,v_gene,CDR3nt,CDR3aa
TRBJ1-4,few,-,TRBV6-1,TGTGCCAGCAGTGAAGCGGGGGGGGCAAGTGAAAAACTGTTTTTT,CASSEAGGASEKLFF
TRBJ2-7,-,-,TRBV27,TGTGCCAGCAGTTTATCCCCCGGCAGCTCCTACGAGCAGTACTTC,CASSLSPGSSYEQYF
TRBJ2-2,-,-,TRBV4-1,TGCGCCAGCAGGTCATACGGGAAGGCTAGCGAGAACACCGGGGAGCTGTTTTTT,CASRSYGKASENTGELFF
TRBJ1-1,-,-,TRBV18,TGTGCCAGCTCACCACCGTCCGGACAGTCGAACACTGAAGCTTTCTTT,CASSPPSGQSNTEAFF
TRBJ1-1,-,-,TRBV6-6,TGTGCCAGCAGTTTAGATGCAGGGCACACTGAAGCTTTCTTT,CASSLDAGHTEAFF
TRBJ2-2,-,TRBD2,TRBV29-1,TGCAGCGTGCAACTAGCGGGATGGACCGGGGAGCTGTTTTTT,CSVQLAGWTGELFF
TRBJ2-7,-,TRBD1,TRBV25-1,TGTGCCAGCAGTGGCTCAAATCCGGGACAGGGTTTCTACGAGCAGTACTTC,CASSGSNPGQGFYEQYF
TRBJ2-7,-,-,TRBV6-5,TGTGCCAGCAGGAACCTACGGGACTCGACCTACGAGCAGTACTTC,CASRNLRDSTYEQYF
TRBJ2-7,few,-,TRBV11-2,TGTGCCAGCAGCTTAGGGGGCGACATCACCTCCTCCTACGAGCAGTACTTC,CASSLGGDITSSYEQYF
TRBJ2-3,-,-,TRBV5-4,TGTGCCAGCAGCTTGGGGTCTCGGACGCAGTATTTT,CASSLGSRTQYF
TRBJ2-7,-,TRBD2,TRBV13,TGTGCCAGCAGCCCCCCCGGGACTAGCGGGAGCTACGAGCAGTACTTC,CASSPPGTSGSYEQYF
TRBJ1-5,few,-,TRBV30,TGTGCCTGGAGTAGAGAGGGTGTCCAGCCCCAGCATTTT,CAWSREGVQPQHF
TRBJ1-2,-,-,TRBV29-1,TGCAGCGTTGGGAGCAACTATGGCTACACCTTC,CSVGSNYGYTF
TRBJ1-5,few,TRBD1,TRBV6-1,TGTGCCAGCAGTACAGGGGGAACTCAGCCCCAGCATTTT,CASSTGGTQPQHF
TRBJ1-5,-,TRBD1,TRBV5-5,TGTGCCAGCAGTCCCGACAGGGGGTATGGGCAGCCCCAGCATTTT,CASSPDRGYGQPQHF
TRBJ2-1,-,TRBD2,TRBV23-1,TGCGCCAGCAGTCGAACGTGGGCGGCGGGAGAGTCCTACAATGAGCAGTTCTTC,CASSRTWAAGESYNEQFF
TRBJ2-2,-,-,TRBV6-1,TGTGCCATCCTACTAATGGGTGACACCGGGGAGCTGTTTTTT,CAILLMGDTGELFF
TRBJ2-7,once,-,TRBV25-1,TGTGCCAGCAGTCTGGGCCACGAGCAGTACTTC,CASSLGHEQYF
TRBJ1-2,once,-,TRBV29-1,TGCAGCGTTGTGGGGACGGGCCGGGGTGACGGCTACACCTTC,CSVVGTGRGDGYTF
TRBJ2-1,few,TRBD2,TRBV2,TGTGCCAGCAGTGAATCTAGCGGGAGGTCCTACAATGAGCAGTTCTTC,CASSESSGRSYNEQFF
TRBJ2-2,-,-,TRBV18,TGTGCCAGCTCACCACCGAAGACAGGGGTTCACTTGCGGGAGCCTGACCGGGAGCTGTTTTTT,CASSPPKTGVHLREPDRELFF
TRBJ2-5,-,-,TRBV18,TGTGCCAGCTCACCGGGGATTGGCAGGCAAGAGACCCAGTACTTC,CASSPGIGRQETQYF
TRBJ1-3,-,-,TRBV28,TGTGCCAGCCGTAAAGGGGCCGGAAACACCATATATTTT,CASRKGAGNTIYF
TRBJ2-7,-,-,TRBV13,TGTGCCAGCAGCTCAGGATACGAGCAGTACTTC,CASSSGYEQYF
TRBJ2-1,-,TRBD2,TRBV11-2,TGTGCCAGCAGCTTAATCTTAGCGGGAGGCCATGAGCAGTTCTTC,CASSLILAGGHEQFF
TRBJ1-3,-,-,TRBV29-1,TGCAGCGTTGAATTTTACAACACCATATATTTT,CSVEFYNTIYF
TRBJ2-2,few,TRBD2,TRBV27,TGTGCCAGCAGTTTATTGGCTAGCGGCGTAAGCGGGGAGCTGTTTTTT,CASSLLASGVSGELFF
TRBJ2-7,-,-,TRBV11-2,TGTGCCAGCAGCTTAGGGCAGGGGCCCTACGAGCAGTACTTC,CASSLGQGPYEQYF
TRBJ2-5,-,-,TRBV5-4,TGTGCCAGCAGCTTTTCCAGGCAAGAGACCCAGTACTTC,CASSFSRQETQYF
TRBJ2-7,-,TRBD1,TRBV2,TGTGCCAGCAGACACCGGACAGGGGGCAGCTACGAGCAGTACTTC,CASRHRTGGSYEQYF
TRBJ2-1,few,-,TRBV15,TGTGCCACCAGCAGAGTGAGGGGCTCCTACAATGAGCAGTTCTTC,CATSRVRGSYNEQFF
TRBJ2-3,-,-,TRBV7-9,TGTGCCAGCAGCTTAGGAGGGAGTCCCACAGATACGCAGTATTTT,CASSLGGSPTDTQYF
TRBJ2-7,-,TRBD2,TRBV27,TGTGCCAGCAGTTTCTACGGACTAGCGGGAGCCTACGAGCAGTACTTC,CASSFYGLAGAYEQYF
TRBJ1-1,many,-,TRBV30,TGTGCCTGGAAGAATCAAATGAACACTGAAGCTTTCTTT,CAWKNQMNTEAFF
TRBJ2-2,-,TRBD2,TRBV5-1,TGCGCCAGCAGCTTGGCCAGGGCGGGAGCCGGGGAGCTGTTTTTT,CASSLARAGAGELFF
TRBJ2-7,-,-,TRBV27,TGTGCCATCAGTGCGGGACTCAAAACCAGCTCCTACGAGCAGTACTTC,CAISAGLKTSSYEQYF
TRBJ1-1,-,TRBD1,TRBV5-1,TGCGCCAGCAGCTTGGTGCCAGGACAGGGTTTACTGGCTGCTGAAGCTTTCTTT,CASSLVPGQGLLAAEAFF
TRBJ1-3,-,-,TRBV9,TGTGCCAGCAGCGTAGATGCGGACTCTGGAAACACCATATATTTT,CASSVDADSGNTIYF
TRBJ1-1,-,-,TRBV9,TGTGCCAGTGACGGCGGGGGCACTGAAGCTTTCTTT,CASDGGGTEAFF
TRBJ1-5,-,TRBD1,TRBV2,TGTGCCAGCAGTGTCTCACAGGGGGTGAAGCAGGAGGGTAGCAATCAGCCCCAGCATTTT,CASSVSQGVKQEGSNQPQHF
TRBJ2-5,-,-,TRBV7-2,TGTGCCAGCAGCTTGGGTAGACTCCTCCAAGAGACCCAGTACTTC,CASSLGRLLQETQYF
TRBJ1-5,-,TRBD1,TRBV13,TGTGCCAGCAGGGCCGGGACAGGGGGCCAGCCCCAGCATTTT,CASRAGTGGQPQHF
TRBJ2-7,-,-,TRBV18,TGTGCCAGCTCACCACCGAGCGCTTCCTACGAGCAGTACTTC,CASSPPSASYEQYF
TRBJ2-7,-,TRBD1,TRBV19,TGTGCCAGTAGCCCCGGGACAGGGCCCTACGAGCAGTACTTC,CASSPGTGPYEQYF
TRBJ1-1,-,-,TRBV7-8,TGTGCCAGCAGCTTTGGGCCGACAGGGAACACTGAAGCTTTCTTT,CASSFGPTGNTEAFF
TRBJ2-5,-,TRBD2,TRBV28,TGTGCCACGAGGACTAGCGGGAGGGCCTCGGTCGGGGAGACCCAGTACTTC,CATRTSGRASVGETQYF
TRBJ2-7,-,-,TRBV7-2,TGTGCCAGCAGCTTAGTTGGTAGTACAGGTCCGAAACCGGGGCAGTACTTC,CASSLVGSTGPKPGQYF
TRBJ2-2,-,-,TRBV18,TGTGCCAGCTCACCGGTCAGGACAGTGAACACCGGGGAGCTGTTTTTT,CASSPVRTVNTGELFF
TRBJ1-2,-,TRBD1,TRBV5-4,TGTGCCAGCAGCTTGGCCTGGGACAGACTGCCCTATGGCTACACCTTC,CASSLAWDRLPYGYTF
TRBJ1-1,once,-,TRBV20-1,TGCAGTGCTAGAGAGGGGCGGGCTTTCTTT,CSAREGRAFF
TRBJ2-7,-,-,TRBV20-1,TGCAGTGCTTCGATGCTCTACGAGCAGTACTTC,CSASMLYEQYF
TRBJ2-1,few,TRBD2,TRBV19,TGTGCCAGTAGTATGGGGGAGGGCTATGTTGAGCAGTTCTTC,CASSMGEGYVEQFF
TRBJ2-1,-,TRBD2,TRBV27,TGTGCCAGCAGTTTATCGGTAGCGGGATACAATGAGCAGTTCTTC,CASSLSVAGYNEQFF
TRBJ2-1,many,TRBD2,TRBV5-6,TGTGCCAGCAACTCTGGGGCCGGGACTAGCGGGAGGGCCAATGAGCAGTTCTTC,CASNSGAGTSGRANEQFF
TRBJ1-5,-,-,TRBV2,TGTGCCAGCACTGAGGGCTGGGGCAATCAGCCCCAGCATTTT,CASTEGWGNQPQHF
TRBJ2-7,many,-,TRBV27,TGTGCCAGCAGTTCGACCCCAGCCGACTACGAGCAGTACTTC,CASSSTPADYEQYF
TRBJ2-7,-,-,TRBV7-8,TGTGCCAGCAGCTTAGCGTTGGTAACATACGAGCAGTACTTC,CASSLALVTYEQYF
TRBJ2-6,-,-,TRBV19,TGTGCCAGTAGTCCACCACGGGCCAACGTCCTGACTTTC,CASSPPRANVLTF
TRBJ1-2,-,TRBD1,TRBV18,TGTGCCAGCTCGCTGACAGGGGTTGGTGGCTACACCTTC,CASSLTGVGGYTF
TRBJ1-1,-,TRBD1,TRBV5-1,TGCGCCAGCAGCTTTCAGGGGGCTGAAGCTTTCTTT,CASSFQGAEAFF